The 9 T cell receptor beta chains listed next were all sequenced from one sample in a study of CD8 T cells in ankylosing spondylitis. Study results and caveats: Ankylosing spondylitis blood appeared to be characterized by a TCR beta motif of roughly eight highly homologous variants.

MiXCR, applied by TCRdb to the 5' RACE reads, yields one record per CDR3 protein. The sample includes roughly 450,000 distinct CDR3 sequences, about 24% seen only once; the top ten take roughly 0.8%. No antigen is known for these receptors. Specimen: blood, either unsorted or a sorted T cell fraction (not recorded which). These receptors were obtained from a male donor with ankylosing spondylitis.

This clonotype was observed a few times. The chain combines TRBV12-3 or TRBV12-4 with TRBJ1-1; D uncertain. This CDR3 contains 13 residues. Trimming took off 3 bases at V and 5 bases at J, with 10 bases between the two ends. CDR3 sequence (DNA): TGTGCCAGCAGTTTCACCGGGAAGACTGAAGCTTTCTTT. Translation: CASSFTGKTEAFF.

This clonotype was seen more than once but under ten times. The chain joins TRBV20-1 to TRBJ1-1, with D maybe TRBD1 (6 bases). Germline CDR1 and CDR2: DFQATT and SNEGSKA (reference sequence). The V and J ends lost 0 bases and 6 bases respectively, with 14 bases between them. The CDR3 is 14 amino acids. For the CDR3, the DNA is TGCAGTGCTAGAGATTACCAGGGGTACCCTGAAGCTTTCTTT. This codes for CSARDYQGYPEAFF.

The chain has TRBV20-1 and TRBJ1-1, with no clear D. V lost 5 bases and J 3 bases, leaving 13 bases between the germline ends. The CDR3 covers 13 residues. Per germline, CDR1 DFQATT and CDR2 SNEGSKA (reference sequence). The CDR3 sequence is CSAGNTVDTEAFF. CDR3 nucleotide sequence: TGCAGTGCTGGTAATACGGTGGACACTGAAGCTTTCTTT.

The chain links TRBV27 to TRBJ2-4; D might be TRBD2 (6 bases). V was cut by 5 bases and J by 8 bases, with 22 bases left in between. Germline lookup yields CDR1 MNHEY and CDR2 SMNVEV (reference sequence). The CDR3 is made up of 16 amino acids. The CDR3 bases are TGTGCCAGCAGTCCCGGAGGGACGGAGGCTAAATACATTCAGTACTTC. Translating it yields CASSPGGTEAKYIQYF.

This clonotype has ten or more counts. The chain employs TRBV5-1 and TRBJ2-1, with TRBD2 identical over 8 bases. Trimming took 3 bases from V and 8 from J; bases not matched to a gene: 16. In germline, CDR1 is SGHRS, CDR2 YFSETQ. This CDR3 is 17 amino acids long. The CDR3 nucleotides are TGCGCCAGCAGCTCCCACGTCCCGGGACTAGAATTGCATGAGCAGTTCTTC. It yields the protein CASSSHVPGLELHEQFF.

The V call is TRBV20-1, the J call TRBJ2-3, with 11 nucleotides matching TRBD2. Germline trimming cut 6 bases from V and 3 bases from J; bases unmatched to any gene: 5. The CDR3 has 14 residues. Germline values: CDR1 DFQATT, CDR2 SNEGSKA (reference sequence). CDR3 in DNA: TGCAGTGCCCCGGGGACTAGCGGAACAGATACGCAGTATTTT. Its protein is CSAPGTSGTDTQYF.

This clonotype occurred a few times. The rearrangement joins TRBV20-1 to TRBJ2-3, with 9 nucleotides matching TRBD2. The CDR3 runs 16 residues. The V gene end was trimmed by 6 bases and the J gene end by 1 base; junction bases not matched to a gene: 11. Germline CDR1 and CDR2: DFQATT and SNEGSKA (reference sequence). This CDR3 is CSADRYIAGGTDTQYF. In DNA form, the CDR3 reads TGCAGTGCCGACCGATATATAGCGGGGGGCACAGATACGCAGTATTTT.

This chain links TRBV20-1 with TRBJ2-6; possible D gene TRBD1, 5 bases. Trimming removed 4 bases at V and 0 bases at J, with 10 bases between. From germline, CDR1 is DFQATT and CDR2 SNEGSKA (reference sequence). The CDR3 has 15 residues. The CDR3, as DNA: TGCAGTGCTATATATCAGGGCTCTGGGGCCAACGTCCTGACTTTC. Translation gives CSAIYQGSGANVLTF.

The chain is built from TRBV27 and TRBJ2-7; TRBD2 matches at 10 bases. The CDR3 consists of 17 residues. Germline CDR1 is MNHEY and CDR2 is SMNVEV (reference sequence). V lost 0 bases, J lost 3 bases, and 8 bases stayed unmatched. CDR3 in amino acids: CASSLSDPSGRVYEQYF. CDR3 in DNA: TGTGCCAGCAGTTTATCGGATCCTAGCGGGAGAGTCTACGAGCAGTACTTC.